The following is a T cell receptor (beta chain) sequence with its context. The source of the sample is a study of blood T cell repertoires in COVID-19. Study summary: Donors in the United States, Italy and Spain gave samples during acute or convalescent COVID-19.

Profiling relied on immunoSEQ multiplex PCR, and the TCRdb table lists in-frame clones only, not all of them. The sample lists over 150,000 clones; roughly 87% were seen once. Participants were aged about 18 to 90 years, lived in 20 to 25 US areas, and enrolled virtually. Either two negative PCRs, clearance, or symptom resolution qualified Cohort 3 donors as recovered. Germline V lookup: CDR1 SGDLS, CDR2 YYNGEE. V dropped 0 bases and J dropped 4 bases, with 11 bases sitting between them. The CDR3 is 15 residues long. The sequenced sample consisted of PBMCs or T cells enriched from blood (not recorded which). This clonotype was sampled from a woman between 45 and 65 years old who had recovered from COVID-19. The chain recombines TRBV9 with TRBJ1-3; D perhaps matches TRBD1 (6 bases). Written as DNA, the CDR3 is TGTGCCAGCAGCGTAGCACAGGGTGGAGGAAACACCATATATTTT. The encoded protein is CASSVAQGGGNTIYF. Full variable domain (remainder filled in from reference TRBV9 and TRBJ1-3): DSGVTQTPKHLITATGQRVTLRCSPRSGDLSVYWYQQSLDQGLQFLIQYYNGEERAKGNILERFSAQQFPDLHSELNLSSLELGDSALYFCASSVAQGGGNTIYFGEGSWLTVV.